The T cell receptor beta chain under discussion was sequenced for a study of shared clonotypes between healthy human individuals. Study summary: CD4 naive and CD4 memory each took three plates per donor, while CD8 naive took two and CD8 memory one. Study results and caveats: Among non-shared clonotypes, generation probabilities were lower than among those shared by all four donors. Researchers found naive subsets generally carried larger estimated richness than memory subsets.

Only CD45RO-negative cells positively selected for CCR7 counted as naive CD8 cells, so terminally differentiated effector memory CD45RA+ cells were excluded. This CDR3 contains 21 residues. From germline, CDR1 is SGHTA and CDR2 FQGTGA. Trimming took 5 bases from V and 4 from J; bases not matched to a gene: 19. Sorted subsets were amplified in replicate PCRs using approximately 0.2 ug DNA, 30,000 to 35,000 T cell genomes. Produced via immunoSEQ multiplex PCR; TCRdb's table is partial and in-frame only. The data hold under 600,000 clones, with roughly 98% observed a single time. This clone was seen once. Its target is unknown.

The source of this sequence is a man aged 25-45 years in good health. This chain connects TRBV7-3 to TRBJ2-3, with 15 bases that match TRBD2. The sequenced sample was naive CD8+ T cells sorted from blood. As DNA, the CDR3 is TGTGCCAGCAGCCTAGGACAGATAGGACTAGCGGGAGGGACCGGGGCAGATACGCAGTATTTT. This encodes CASSLGQIGLAGGTGADTQYF.